This T cell receptor (beta chain) was profiled in a study of response to subunit inactivated influenza vaccine. TCRdb fed the RT-PCR reads into MiXCR, producing one record per CDR3 protein. The sample lists hundreds of thousands of distinct CDR3 sequences; approximately 17% were seen once. Looked up from germline, CDR1 is DFQATT and CDR2 is SNEGSKA (reference sequence). V lost 4 bases and J 9 bases, leaving 10 bases between the germline ends. The CDR3 loop spans 11 amino acids. This clonotype was recorded a few times. Its antigen is still unknown. General study points: Few additional T cells are recruited per seasonal influenza vaccination, authors suggested.

V gene TRBV20-1 combines with J gene TRBJ2-1; no clear D. The sequence was collected from a man aged 45-60 years who received an inactivated influenza vaccine. This specimen was PBMCs from blood, taken roughly 5 days after vaccination. The CDR3 region is CSAIDLPEQFF. The DNA of the CDR3 is TGCAGTGCTATAGACCTCCCTGAGCAGTTCTTC.